The 11 T cell receptor beta chains below were found in one sample sequenced in a study of shared clonotypes between healthy human individuals. TCRdb's table, derived via immunoSEQ multiplex PCR, lists solely in-frame clones and lacks some. Altogether fewer than 550,000 clones are present, about 79% being singletons, with the ten largest covering roughly an eighth. Sequencing was carried out using PBMCs. These receptors were collected from a middle-aged woman in good health. Some clones in this sample may be carry-over from other donors' samples.

The chain carries TRBV27 and TRBJ1-1; a weak D match, TRBD1 (6 bases). Germline V gene lookup returns CDR1 MNHEY and CDR2 SMNVEV (reference sequence). The CDR3 has 13 amino acids. Trimming left V 8 bases short and J 6 bases short, with 16 bases between. The CDR3 reads CASGRGRGAEAFF. Written as DNA, the CDR3 is TGTGCCAGCGGGCGGGGGCGCGGAGCTGAAGCTTTCTTT.

This clone is a singleton in its sample. Other DNA sequences of this sample code for an identical CDR3. This chain uses TRBV15 with TRBJ1-2, with D possibly matching TRBD1 (5 bases). Trimming removed 0 bases at V and 2 bases at J, with 7 bases between. Germline V gene sequence: CDR1 LNHNV, CDR2 YYDKDF (reference sequence). The CDR3 contains 14 residues. The CDR3 spells CATSRDGHNYGYTF. The CDR3 DNA reads as TGTGCCACCAGCAGAGATGGACACAACTATGGCTACACCTTC.

As concerns this clone: A clone one base away is much larger, so this may be a read error. This chain connects TRBV7-6 to TRBJ2-7; no definite D call. The germline V gene encodes CDR1 SGHVS and CDR2 FNYEAQ. The CDR3 has 13 residues. The CDR3 sequence: CTSSPPLSYEQYF. The CDR3 DNA reads TGTACCAGCAGCCCCCCCCTCTCCTACGAGCAGTACTTC.

This clone has just a few counts. J is TRBJ1-2 and V is TRBV7-9; 7 bases align to TRBD1. This CDR3 is 15 amino acids long. V lost 1 base, J lost 4 bases, and 6 bases stayed unmatched. The germline V gene encodes CDR1 SEHNR and CDR2 FQNEAQ (reference sequence). The CDR3 reads CASSLEGGQIYGYTF. DNA of the CDR3: TGTGCCAGCAGCTTAGAGGGGGGACAGATCTATGGCTACACCTTC.

This clone has just a few counts. This sequence joins TRBV15 and TRBJ2-3, with TRBD2 matching 7 bases. V lost 1 base to trimming and J lost 2 bases; unmatched junction nucleotides: 3. CDR1 and CDR2 (germline): LNHNV, YYDKDF (reference sequence). The CDR3 totals 15 residues. In nucleotides, the CDR3 is TGTGCCACCAGCAGAGCTAGCGGAGTCACAGATACGCAGTATTTT. Its protein product is CATSRASGVTDTQYF.

With respect to this clone: An end of the junction differs from the germline gene, which may be a read error. J is TRBJ2-2 and V is TRBV7-3; D gene unclear. This CDR3 comprises 14 residues. Germline V gene lookup returns CDR1 SGHTA and CDR2 FQGTGA. CDR3 DNA sequence: TGTGCCAGCAGCCTAACACTAAGCACCGGGGAGCTGTTTTTT. The encoded protein is CASSLTLSTGELFF.

This chain connects TRBV27 to TRBJ1-4, with TRBD1 identical over 11 bases. V was pared by 5 bases and J by 7 bases, with 3 bases of the junction left unmatched. The CDR3 is 14 amino acids. Germline V CDR1 and CDR2: MNHEY, SMNVEV (reference sequence). CDR3 in DNA: TGTGCCAGCAGTGCAGGACAGGGGGCTGAAAAACTGTTTTTT. Protein product: CASSAGQGAEKLFF.

The chain is built from TRBV10-3 and TRBJ1-5; D is unclear. The V and J ends lost 5 bases and 0 bases respectively, with 5 bases between them. Looked up from germline, CDR1 is ENHRY and CDR2 is SYGVKD. The CDR3 extends over 13 amino acids. DNA for the CDR3: TGTGCCATCAGTACACTTAGCAATCAGCCCCAGCATTTT. Amino acids: CAISTLSNQPQHF.

The chain joins TRBV30 to TRBJ1-4; no clear D gene. The CDR3 covers 13 residues. Germline V gives CDR1 GTSNPN, CDR2 SVGIG (reference sequence). V was clipped by 2 bases and J by 0 bases, with 4 bases between them. The CDR3 nucleotides read TGTGCCTGGAGTTTTGCAACTAATGAAAAACTGTTTTTT. Protein product: CAWSFATNEKLFF.

This sequence joins TRBV28 and TRBJ1-5; D call uncertain. The CDR3 sequence is 13 residues long. From germline, CDR1 is MDHEN and CDR2 SYDVKM. The ends were cut back, 7 bases at V and 4 bases at J, with 11 bases in the middle. The CDR3 spells CASTLEENQPQHF. In DNA form, the CDR3 reads TGTGCCAGCACACTGGAGGAGAATCAGCCCCAGCATTTT.

The chain has TRBV30 and TRBJ1-2, with D perhaps TRBD1 (5 bases). Trimming removed 5 bases from V and 1 base from J, with 8 bases in between. This CDR3 contains 12 residues. Germline V CDR1 and CDR2: GTSNPN, SVGIG (reference sequence). DNA for the CDR3: TGTGCCTGGGAGGGACTTAACTATGGCTACACCTTC. This gives the protein CAWEGLNYGYTF.